The clone carrying this T cell receptor beta chain was found a few times. Antigen unknown. The sample belongs to a study of tumor-infiltrating lymphocytes in localized non-small cell lung cancer. At the level of the study: Patients included smokers and never-smokers with various histologies, some sampled after neoadjuvant chemotherapy. Whole-study results and caveats: Compared with uninvolved lung, tumors showed higher T cell infiltration by TCRbeta sequencing. No T-cell fraction difference was seen between IM1 and IM2 tumors. No link was found between tumor T-cell fraction and recurrence-free survival.

The germline gives CDR1 SQVTM, CDR2 ANQGSEA. With 4 bases removed from V and 6 bases from J, the gap between germline ends came to 13 bases. This CDR3 is 12 amino acids long. The table came from immunoSEQ multiplex PCR; TCRdb's copy has only in-frame clones and leaves some out. The sample contains 25,000 or so clones, roughly 63% of which appear only once. The chain combines TRBV29-1 with TRBJ2-7; D might be TRBD1 (5 bases). The sequencing input was lung tumor tissue. This TCR was sampled from a human donor with non-small cell lung cancer. Here the CDR3 DNA reads TGCAGCGTTGGGCAGGGTGTAGGCGAGCAGTACTTC. Amino acid sequence: CSVGQGVGEQYF.